The 21 T cell receptor beta chains presented below share a single source sample, sequenced in a study of blood T cells in healthy people across ages. A sample-barcoded 5' primer and a J-beta primer mix were used in a second PCR of roughly 6 to 11 cycles. One entry per CDR3 protein, called by TCRdb with MiXCR from the 5' RACE reads. The data show under 1 million distinct CDR3 sequences, roughly 44% seen once. Sequenced sample: blood. These receptors all come from a man aged 55 to 70 in good health.

This clonotype was seen more than once but under ten times. This chain links TRBV20-1 with TRBJ1-1; D gene unclear. This CDR3 is 12 amino acids long. The V gene's germline CDR1 is DFQATT and CDR2 SNEGSKA (reference sequence). The V gene lost 3 bases and the J gene lost 1 base, with 6 bases spanning the gap. CDR3 sequence reads: CSARSPNTEAFF. CDR3 DNA sequence: TGCAGTGCTAGGTCCCCGAACACTGAAGCTTTCTTT.

V is TRBV6-2 or TRBV6-3 and J is TRBJ2-3, with D perhaps TRBD2 (6 bases). V gave up 10 bases and J gave up 4 bases, with 18 bases separating them. This CDR3 is 14 amino acids long. The germline gives CDR1 MNHEY, CDR2 SVGEGT. CDR3 protein: CATRDSTSSDTQYF. In DNA, the CDR3 is TGTGCCACCAGAGACTCGACTAGTTCAGATACGCAGTATTTT.

This clonotype showed up just a few times. The rearrangement uses TRBV7-2 and TRBJ2-7; 9 bases line up with TRBD1. V was clipped by 6 bases and J by 3 bases; unmatched bases: 6. CDR3 length: 14 amino acids. Germline V gives CDR1 SGHTA, CDR2 FQGNSA. The chain's CDR3 is CASSIGTGIYEQYF. As DNA, the CDR3 is TGTGCCAGCAGTATAGGGACAGGGATCTACGAGCAGTACTTC. Full variable domain (remainder filled in from reference TRBV7-2 and TRBJ2-7): GAGVSQSPSNKVTEKGKDVELRCDPISGHTALYWYRQSLGQGLEFLIYFQGNSAPDKSGLPSDRFSAERTGGSVSTLTIQRTQQEDSAVYLCASSIGTGIYEQYFGPGTRLTVT.

The V and J genes are TRBV30 and TRBJ2-7; D might be TRBD1 (5 bases). Trimming cost V 7 bases and J 7 bases, with 17 bases left between them. The germline V gene has CDR1 GTSNPN and CDR2 SVGIG (reference sequence). This CDR3 region has 12 residues. The CDR3 sequence is CASLGANREQYF. The CDR3 bases are TGTGCCTCCCTGGGTGCGAACAGGGAGCAGTACTTC.

The chain recombines TRBV6-2 or TRBV6-3 with TRBJ2-2; the D call may be TRBD1 or TRBD2 (5 bases each). CDR3 length equals 12 residues. CDR1 is MNHEY and CDR2 is SVGEGT in the germline V gene. V lost 8 bases and J lost 6, with 10 bases in between. CDR3 bases: TGTGCCAGCTTTCGGGACGCCGGGGAGCTGTTTTTT. Translating gives CASFRDAGELFF.

In this sample, this clonotype turned up a few times. The V call is TRBV20-1, the J call TRBJ2-1; 7 nucleotides match TRBD1. The V gene end was trimmed by 0 bases and the J gene end by 2 bases; junction bases not matched to a gene: 4. CDR3 length: 15 residues. Germline assignment: CDR1 DFQATT and CDR2 SNEGSKA (reference sequence). CDR3 coding DNA: TGCAGTGCTAGAGATGGGGACAGAGCCTACAATGAGCAGTTCTTC. It codes for CSARDGDRAYNEQFF.

The chain combines TRBV3-1 with TRBJ2-5, with 7 bases fitting TRBD1. Germline V gives CDR1 LGHDT, CDR2 YNNKEL (reference sequence). V lost 4 bases and J lost 1; bases outside the gene matches: 9. The CDR3 loop spans 16 amino acids. DNA for the CDR3: TGTGCCAGCAGCCGGTCCGGGACAGAATCCCAAGAGACCCAGTACTTC. This gives the protein CASSRSGTESQETQYF.

The chain recombines TRBV20-1 with TRBJ2-1; tentative D call: TRBD2 (6 bases). CDR3 length: 15 residues. The V and J ends lost 6 bases and 10 bases respectively, with 25 bases between them. Germline CDR1 DFQATT, CDR2 SNEGSKA (reference sequence). The chain's CDR3 is CSAPPGGTHSYEQFF. In nucleotides, the CDR3 is TGCAGTGCCCCTCCTGGAGGGACCCACTCCTACGAGCAGTTCTTC.

The rearrangement links TRBV5-1 to TRBJ2-7; D possibly corresponds to TRBD1 (6 bases). The CDR3 covers 15 residues. The germline V gene encodes CDR1 SGHRS and CDR2 YFSETQ. With 1 base removed from V and 0 bases from J, the gap between germline ends came to 11 bases. The CDR3 loop is CASSLRAGDSYEQYF. The CDR3 DNA sequence: TGCGCCAGCAGCTTGCGGGCAGGGGACTCCTACGAGCAGTACTTC.

The chain employs TRBV7-2 and TRBJ1-1; possible D gene TRBD1, 5 bases. Germline V gene data show CDR1 as SGHTA and CDR2 as FQGNSA. Deletions cut 1 base from V and 4 bases from J, with 16 bases between. The CDR3 contains 16 residues. This CDR3 is CASSLEGRAWVTEAFF. CDR3 nucleotide sequence: TGTGCCAGCAGCTTAGAGGGCAGGGCCTGGGTCACTGAAGCTTTCTTT.

J is TRBJ1-5 and V is TRBV27; 12 bases align to TRBD1. J lost 0 bases, V lost 7 bases, and 10 bases had no gene match. Looked up from germline, CDR1 is MNHEY and CDR2 is SMNVEV (reference sequence). The CDR3 is made up of 18 amino acids. CDR3 sequence reads: CASTLWGQGAYSNQPQHF. CDR3 coding DNA: TGTGCCAGCACCCTTTGGGGACAGGGGGCTTATAGCAATCAGCCCCAGCATTTT.

This clonotype was seen ten or more times. This chain links TRBV7-2 with TRBJ1-2; unclear D gene. CDR3 length: 15 residues. V gave up 0 bases and J gave up 2 bases, with 10 bases separating them. CDR1 and CDR2 from the germline V gene are SGHTA and FQGNSA. The CDR3 bases are TGTGCCAGCAGCTTAGCGCGTTTTGGAAACTATGGCTACACCTTC. It is translated as CASSLARFGNYGYTF.

This clonotype was counted a few times. The genes are TRBV29-1 and TRBJ2-5; D might be TRBD2 (6 bases). Looked up from germline, CDR1 is SQVTM and CDR2 is ANQGSEA. Trimming stripped 7 bases from V and 2 bases from J, with 11 bases between. The CDR3 has 12 amino acids. The CDR3: CSETRGQETQYF. The CDR3 nucleotides read TGCAGCGAGACGCGGGGACAAGAGACCCAGTACTTC.

The rearrangement links TRBV3-1 to TRBJ2-1; TRBD1 might be the D (5 bases). Germline assignment: CDR1 LGHDT and CDR2 YNNKEL (reference sequence). Trimming cost V 5 bases and J 5 bases, with 10 bases left between them. The CDR3 spans 13 residues. CDR3 sequence reads: CASSLSTDNEQFF. DNA for the CDR3: TGTGCCAGCAGCTTATCGACAGACAATGAGCAGTTCTTC.

The V gene is TRBV12-3 or TRBV12-4, the J gene TRBJ2-4; D ambiguous. The tail of the sequence fits TRBJ2-7 better, so the J call may be wrong. CDR3 length equals 13 residues. Written as DNA, the CDR3 is TGTGCCAGCAGTTCGTCCCTGGGCTACGAGCAGTACTTC. Its translation: CASSSSLGYEQYF.

The gene calls are TRBV5-1 and TRBJ1-1; no clear D. Germline V CDR1 and CDR2: SGHRS, YFSETQ. The CDR3 spans 13 residues. Trimming shortened V by 5 bases and J by 2 bases, and 10 bases separated the two germline ends. The CDR3 sequence: CASSAGINTEAFF. The CDR3, as DNA: TGCGCCAGCAGTGCTGGGATTAACACTGAAGCTTTCTTT.

The chain employs TRBV6-6 and TRBJ1-1; 12 bases line up with TRBD1. The trim removed 8 bases at V and 4 bases at J, leaving 8 bases unmatched. From germline, CDR1 is MNHNY and CDR2 SVGAGI (reference sequence). CDR3 size: 15 residues. The CDR3 sequence is CASGGDRGRSTEAFF. The CDR3 coding sequence is TGTGCCAGCGGGGGGGACAGGGGGCGATCCACTGAAGCTTTCTTT.

The V and J genes are TRBV29-1 and TRBJ2-7; 9 bases map to TRBD1. The CDR3 consists of 14 residues. Germline V lookup: CDR1 SQVTM, CDR2 ANQGSEA. Losses at the gene ends were 4 bases for V and 7 bases for J; bases not matched to a gene: 11. CDR3 DNA sequence: TGCAGCGTTGGCAGACAGGGGGGGGTAAATGAGCAGTACTTC. Translating gives CSVGRQGGVNEQYF.

A remark on this clonotype: One end of the junction is discordant with germline, which a read error may explain. This sequence joins TRBV7-9 and TRBJ2-1; 8 positions match TRBD1. The CDR3 extends over 16 amino acids. Per germline, CDR1 SEHNR and CDR2 FQNEAQ (reference sequence). The CDR3 sequence: CASRLGKDRADNEQFF. Written as DNA, the CDR3 is TGTGCCAGCAGATTAGGGAAGGACAGGGCAGACAATGAGCAGTTCTTC.

With regard to this clonotype: Mismatch with germline at one junction end may stem from a read error. V is TRBV5-6 and J is TRBJ1-5, with 7 bases that match TRBD1. The length of the CDR3 is 17 residues. The germline V gene has CDR1 SGHDT and CDR2 YYEEEE. The CDR3 sequence is CASTLTAGTASNQPQHF. The CDR3 DNA follows: TGTGCCAGCACCTTGACTGCCGGGACAGCTAGCAATCAGCCCCAGCATTTT.

The rearrangement uses TRBV6-2 or TRBV6-3 and TRBJ2-5; 9 bases fit TRBD2. CDR1 MNHEY and CDR2 SVGEGT come from the germline V gene. The junction had 12 bases not matched to a gene; V was cut back by 2 bases and J by 11 bases. CDR3 length equals 15 residues. CDR3 loop: CASSYAGGPSNEQYF. The DNA for the CDR3 is TGTGCCAGCAGTTACGCGGGGGGGCCATCAAATGAGCAGTACTTC.